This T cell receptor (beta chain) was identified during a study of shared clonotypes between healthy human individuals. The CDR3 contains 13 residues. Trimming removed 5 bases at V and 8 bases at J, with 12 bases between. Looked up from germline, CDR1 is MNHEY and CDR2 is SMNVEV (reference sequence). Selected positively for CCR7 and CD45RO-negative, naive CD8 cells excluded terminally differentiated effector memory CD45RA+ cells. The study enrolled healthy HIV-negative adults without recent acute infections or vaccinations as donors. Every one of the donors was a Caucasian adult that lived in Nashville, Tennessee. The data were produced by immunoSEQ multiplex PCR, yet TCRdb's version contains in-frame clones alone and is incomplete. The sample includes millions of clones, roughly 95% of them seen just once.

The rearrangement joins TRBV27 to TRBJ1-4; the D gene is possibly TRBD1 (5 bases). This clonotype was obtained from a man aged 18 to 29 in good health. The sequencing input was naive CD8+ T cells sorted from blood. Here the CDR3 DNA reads TGTGCCAGCAGTCAAGGGGCGGGCGAAAAACTGTTTTTT. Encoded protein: CASSQGAGEKLFF.